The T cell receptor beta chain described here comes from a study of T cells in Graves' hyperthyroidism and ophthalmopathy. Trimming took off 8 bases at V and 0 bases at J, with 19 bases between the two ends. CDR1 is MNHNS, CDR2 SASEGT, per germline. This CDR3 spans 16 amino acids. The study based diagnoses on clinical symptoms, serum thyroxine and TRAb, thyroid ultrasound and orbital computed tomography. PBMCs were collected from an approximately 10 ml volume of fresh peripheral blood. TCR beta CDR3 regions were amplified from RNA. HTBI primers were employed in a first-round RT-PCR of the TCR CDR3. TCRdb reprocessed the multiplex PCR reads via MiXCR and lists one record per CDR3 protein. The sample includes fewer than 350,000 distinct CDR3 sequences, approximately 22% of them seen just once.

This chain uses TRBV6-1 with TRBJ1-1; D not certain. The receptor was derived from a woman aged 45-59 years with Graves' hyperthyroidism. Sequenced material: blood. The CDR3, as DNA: TGTGCCAGCCTTCCAAGGGCGGTTTTCATGAACACTGAAGCTTTCTTT. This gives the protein CASLPRAVFMNTEAFF.